This TCR beta chain was recorded in a study of CD8+ T cells in alopecia areata. The germline V gene has CDR1 SQVTM and CDR2 ANQGSEA. Losses at the gene ends were 7 bases for V and 4 bases for J; bases not matched to a gene: 3. The CDR3 totals 13 residues. It was cDNA, reverse transcribed from extracted RNA, that served as the sequencing template. Produced via immunoSEQ multiplex PCR; TCRdb's table is partial and in-frame only. The data contain roughly 200,000 clones, 40% to 65% of them seen just once; the ten biggest clones take up roughly a tenth. Described treatment: oral pan-JAK inhibitor, 5-10 mg twice daily.

The J gene is TRBJ2-1, the V gene TRBV29-1; the match to TRBD1 covers 11 bases. The sequences come from CD8+ T cells sorted from blood, collected at week 24, from a patient treated with tofacitinib. The clonotype comes from a human donor with alopecia areata. In nucleotides, the CDR3 is TGCAGCGGCGGACAGGGGGCGTACAATGAGCAGTTCTTC. It specifies CSGGQGAYNEQFF.